The next 26 T cell receptor beta chains were all read from a single sample in a study of early stage breast cancer tumors. Profiling relied on immunoSEQ multiplex PCR, and the TCRdb table lists in-frame clones only, not all of them. The profile shows roughly 5,400 clones, 60% to 70% of them singletons. The sample consisted of breast tumor tissue. The receptors were sampled from a person between 60 and 70 years old with breast cancer.

V usage is TRBV6-1 and J usage is TRBJ1-5; 7 bases are a match to TRBD1. This CDR3 is built from 17 residues. Germline values: CDR1 MNHNS, CDR2 SASEGT. The V segment lost 2 bases and the J segment 1 base; nucleotides outside the gene matches: 8. For the CDR3, the DNA is TGTGCCAGCAGTGAAACCGCAATGACAGGGAGCAATCAGCCCCAGCATTTT. Translation: CASSETAMTGSNQPQHF.

This rearrangement joins TRBV7-9 to TRBJ1-3, with D possibly TRBD1 on 5 matching bases. Deletions cut 5 bases from V and 1 base from J, with 12 bases between. Germline CDR1 SEHNR, CDR2 FQNEAQ (reference sequence). This CDR3 is 15 amino acids long. The CDR3 sequence is CASSPRSGSGNTIYF. In nucleotides, the CDR3 is TGTGCCAGCAGCCCTCGGTCAGGGTCTGGAAACACCATATATTTT.

The chain is built from TRBV6-5 and TRBJ2-7; 11 bases are shared with TRBD2. This CDR3 region has 14 residues. Trimming cost V 6 bases and J 2 bases; bases outside gene matches: 3. Germline loops: CDR1 MNHEY, CDR2 SVGAGI. CDR3 protein: CASRQGLAAYEQYF. CDR3 nucleotide sequence: TGTGCCAGCAGACAGGGACTAGCGGCCTACGAGCAGTACTTC.

Notes on this clone: One end of the junction varies from germline; a read error may be responsible. The genes are TRBV7-7 and TRBJ2-5; no definite D call. The germline V gene has CDR1 SSHAT and CDR2 FNYEAQ (reference sequence). The CDR3 spans 13 residues. The CDR3 sequence is CASSPDLLGTQYF. The CDR3 nucleotides are TGTGCTAGCAGCCCCGATTTGTTAGGGACCCAGTACTTC.

The chain is built from TRBV30 and TRBJ1-2; TRBD1 is a possible D gene (5 bases). The CDR3 extends over 12 amino acids. CDR1 is GTSNPN, CDR2 SVGIG, per germline (reference sequence). Deletions cut 2 bases from V and 2 bases from J, with 6 bases between. As DNA, the CDR3 is TGTGCCTGGAGTACAGGCAACTATGGCTACACCTTC. Protein product: CAWSTGNYGYTF.

The chain links TRBV5-1 to TRBJ1-2; 9 bases are a match to TRBD1. Germline-derived CDR1 and CDR2 are SGHRS and YFSETQ. Trimming at V came to 4 bases and at J to 2 bases, leaving 3 bases not matched to a gene. CDR3 size: 14 residues. CDR3 region: CASSRDRENYGYTF. The CDR3 DNA sequence: TGCGCCAGCAGCCGGGACAGGGAGAACTATGGCTACACCTTC.

The CDR3 is CAANPSYNSPLHF. CDR3 DNA: TGTGCCGCCAACCCCTCCTATAATTCACCCCTCCACTTT. V gene TRBV2 combines with J gene TRBJ1-6; D unclear. CDR1 is SNHLY, CDR2 FYNNEI, per germline. V was trimmed by 11 bases and J by 0 bases, leaving 8 bases between them. There are 13 residues in the CDR3.

The V gene is TRBV9, the J gene TRBJ2-5; 11 bases line up with TRBD2. Germline loops: CDR1 SGDLS, CDR2 YYNGEE. Trimming cost V 0 bases and J 9 bases; bases outside gene matches: 10. The CDR3 has 16 residues. CDR3 protein: CASSVEVAGGSGAQYF. The CDR3, as DNA: TGTGCCAGCAGCGTAGAGGTAGCGGGGGGGAGCGGGGCCCAGTACTTC.

The chain couples TRBV11-3 to TRBJ2-3, with 7 bases aligning to TRBD2. The CDR3 has 13 amino acids. Germline V CDR1 and CDR2: SGHNT, YENEEA. After removal of 5 bases from V and 1 base from J, the junction contained 0 bases not matched to a gene. In DNA form, the CDR3 reads TGTGCCAGCAGCGGGAGGGGCACAGATACGCAGTATTTT. This sequence encodes CASSGRGTDTQYF.

Only one count was recorded for this clone. This rearrangement joins TRBV4-2 to TRBJ2-1; a weak D match, TRBD2 (6 bases). Germline V gene sequence: CDR1 LGHNA, CDR2 YNFKEQ. The CDR3 spans 17 residues. V lost 0 bases and J 7 bases, leaving 19 bases between the germline ends. The CDR3 region is CASSQDQGGASGNEQFF. Written as DNA, the CDR3 is TGTGCCAGCAGCCAAGATCAGGGCGGGGCCTCTGGTAATGAGCAGTTCTTC.

The chain links TRBV6-5 to TRBJ1-2; 7 bases align to TRBD1. V trimming: 4 bases; J trimming: 6 bases; junction bases outside the gene matches: 5. The V gene's germline CDR1 is MNHEY and CDR2 SVGAGI. The CDR3 runs 13 residues. This CDR3 reads CASSSSGGDGYTF. CDR3 coding DNA: TGTGCCAGCAGTTCCTCAGGGGGGGATGGCTACACCTTC.

The V and J genes are TRBV18 and TRBJ2-2; TRBD1 is a possible D gene (6 bases). The length of the CDR3 is 16 residues. The V end lost 6 bases, the J end lost 4 bases, and 18 bases lay between the germline ends. Germline CDR1 is KGHSH and CDR2 is LQKENI. The CDR3 sequence: CASSLGHRVFTGELFF. CDR3 bases: TGTGCCAGCTCTCTGGGGCACAGGGTTTTCACCGGGGAGCTGTTTTTT.

This clone has just one count. At one boundary the junction diverges from the germline segment, which might be a read error. Other DNA sequences in this specimen translate into the identical CDR3. J is TRBJ2-1 and V is TRBV5-1; perhaps TRBD1 as D (5 bases). CDR1 SGHRS and CDR2 YFSETQ come from the germline V gene. The CDR3 spans 14 residues. This chain's CDR3 is CASSLEPGRDEQFF. The DNA of the CDR3 is TGTGCCAGCAGCTTGGAACCCGGCAGGGATGAGCAGTTCTTC.

The chain recombines TRBV15 with TRBJ1-1; D remains ambiguous. The CDR3 extends over 13 amino acids. V gave up 0 bases and J gave up 4 bases, with 6 bases separating them. From germline, CDR1 is LNHNV and CDR2 YYDKDF (reference sequence). The CDR3: CATSRDRGTEAFF. As DNA, the CDR3 is TGTGCCACCAGCAGAGATCGGGGCACTGAAGCTTTCTTT.

This chain joins TRBV27 and TRBJ2-3, with 11 bases matching TRBD2. V lost 3 bases to trimming and J lost 4 bases; unmatched junction nucleotides: 15. CDR3 length: 19 amino acids. Germline-derived CDR1 and CDR2 are MNHEY and SMNVEV (reference sequence). This chain's CDR3 is CASSFSVTSGRIWADTQYF. CDR3 sequence (DNA): TGTGCCAGCAGTTTTTCGGTAACTAGCGGGAGAATTTGGGCAGATACGCAGTATTTT.

The V call is TRBV9, the J call TRBJ2-5, with D perhaps matching TRBD2 (6 bases). The CDR3 length is 17 residues. Per the germline V gene, CDR1 is SGDLS and CDR2 is YYNGEE. The germline V and J ends were trimmed by 0 bases and 0 bases, with 15 bases remaining between them. The CDR3 DNA reads as TGTGCCAGCAGCGTAGGGGTAGGGAGGCAGTACCAAGAGACCCAGTACTTC. Amino acids: CASSVGVGRQYQETQYF.

The V gene is TRBV23-1, the J gene TRBJ2-2; D is perhaps TRBD1 (6 bases). TRBV23-1 is treated as an ORF (open reading frame) with a function not yet certain. This CDR3 is 19 amino acids long. V lost 5 bases and J 0 bases, leaving 22 bases between the germline ends. The CDR3 reads CASSSTDTPGQANTGELFF. The CDR3 coding sequence is TGCGCCAGCAGTTCCACAGATACTCCGGGACAAGCGAACACCGGGGAGCTGTTTTTT.

This clone appeared once. V gene TRBV15 combines with J gene TRBJ1-3; 8 nucleotides agree with TRBD1. The CDR3 runs to 13 residues. Losses at the gene ends were 5 bases for V and 8 bases for J; bases not matched to a gene: 5. CDR1 LNHNV and CDR2 YYDKDF come from the germline V gene (reference sequence). CDR3 region: CATSRGQGDTIYF. The CDR3 region has the DNA TGTGCCACCAGCCGTGGACAGGGTGACACCATATATTTT.

The chain couples TRBV5-6 to TRBJ1-2; D call uncertain. The V and J ends lost 0 bases and 12 bases respectively, with 15 bases between them. This CDR3 has 13 amino acids. The germline V gene encodes CDR1 SGHDT and CDR2 YYEEEE. CDR3 in amino acids: CASSLVGGSVDTF. The CDR3, as DNA: TGTGCCAGCAGCTTGGTCGGAGGGTCGGTAGACACCTTC.

The V gene is TRBV28, the J gene TRBJ1-1; D unresolved. Germline CDR1 and CDR2: MDHEN and SYDVKM. V gave up 4 bases and J gave up 13 bases, with 16 bases separating them. This CDR3 comprises 12 residues. This CDR3 is CASSSWAGIDFF. In DNA form, the CDR3 reads TGTGCCAGCAGTTCCTGGGCCGGTATCGATTTCTTT.

The J gene is TRBJ2-7, the V gene TRBV5-6; no clear D gene. There are 14 residues in the CDR3. CDR1 and CDR2 (germline): SGHDT, YYEEEE. The V end was cut by 0 bases, the J end by 3 bases, with 10 bases between. The chain's CDR3 is CASSLGAQIYEQYF. CDR3 coding DNA: TGTGCCAGCAGCTTGGGAGCTCAGATCTACGAGCAGTACTTC.

The chain employs TRBV6-1 and TRBJ2-7; possible D gene TRBD2, 6 bases. The CDR3 has 13 residues. With 7 bases removed from V and 3 bases from J, the gap between germline ends came to 13 bases. Germline V gene lookup returns CDR1 MNHNS and CDR2 SASEGT. As DNA, the CDR3 is TGTGCCAGCATAATGGCGGGGAGCTACGAGCAGTACTTC. It specifies CASIMAGSYEQYF.

The rearrangement uses TRBV5-1 and TRBJ1-1; D is unclear. This CDR3 comprises 15 residues. Germline CDR1 reads SGHRS; CDR2 reads YFSETQ. V lost 0 bases, J lost 4 bases, and 13 bases lay in between. This CDR3 reads CASSLDWGSGTEAFF. CDR3 nucleotide sequence: TGCGCCAGCAGCTTGGATTGGGGAAGTGGCACTGAAGCTTTCTTT.

The J gene is TRBJ1-2, the V gene TRBV5-5; a possible D gene is TRBD1 (6 bases). Per germline, CDR1 SGHKS and CDR2 YYEKEE (reference sequence). This CDR3 is 15 amino acids long. V lost 4 bases and J 6 bases, leaving 19 bases between the germline ends. The CDR3 spells CASSNSLGGLDGYTF. The CDR3 coding sequence is TGTGCCAGCAGCAACTCCCTGGGGGGGCTCGATGGCTACACCTTC. Looking up the rest from reference TRBV5-5 and TRBJ1-2 gives the full variable domain: DAGVTQSPTHLIKTRGQQVTLRCSPISGHKSVSWYQQVLGQGPQFIFQYYEKEERGRGNFPDRFSARQFPNYSSELNVNALLLGDSALYLCASSNSLGGLDGYTFGSGTRLTVV.

The chain links TRBV18 to TRBJ2-7, with D unresolved. V shed 0 bases and J shed 7 bases, with 10 bases lying between them. This CDR3 has 13 amino acids. The V gene's germline CDR1 is KGHSH and CDR2 LQKENI. CDR3 residues: CASSPPQAREQYF. The CDR3 bases are TGTGCCAGCTCACCACCTCAAGCGCGGGAGCAGTACTTC.

Written as DNA, the CDR3 is TGTGCCAGCAGCCAAGATCTAGGCGAGGGGGACAATGAGCAGTTCTTC. The encoded protein is CASSQDLGEGDNEQFF. This chain connects TRBV4-2 to TRBJ2-1; D is possibly TRBD1 (6 bases). CDR1 is LGHNA and CDR2 is YNFKEQ in the germline V gene. The CDR3 has 16 amino acids. Deletions cut 0 bases from V and 5 bases from J, with 14 bases between.